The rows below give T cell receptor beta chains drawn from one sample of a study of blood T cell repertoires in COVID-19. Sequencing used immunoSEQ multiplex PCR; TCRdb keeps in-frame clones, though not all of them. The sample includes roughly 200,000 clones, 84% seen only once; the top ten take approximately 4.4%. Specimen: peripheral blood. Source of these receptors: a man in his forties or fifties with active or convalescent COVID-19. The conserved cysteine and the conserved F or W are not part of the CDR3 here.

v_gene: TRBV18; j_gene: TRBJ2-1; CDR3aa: ASSPGFLAGGINEQF
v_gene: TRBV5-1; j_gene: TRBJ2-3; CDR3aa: ASSISGGADTQY
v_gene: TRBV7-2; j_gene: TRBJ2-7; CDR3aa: ASSYRTGYEQY
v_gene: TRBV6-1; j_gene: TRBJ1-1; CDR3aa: ASSEARRGGAF
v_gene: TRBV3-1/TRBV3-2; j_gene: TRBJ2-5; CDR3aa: ASSQGTRAEETQY
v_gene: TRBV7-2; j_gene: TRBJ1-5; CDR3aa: ASSDDTGVLLGNQPQH
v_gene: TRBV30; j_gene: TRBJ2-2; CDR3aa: AWAHPPGTGELF
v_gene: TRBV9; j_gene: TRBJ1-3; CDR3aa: ASSPDRGNAGNTIY
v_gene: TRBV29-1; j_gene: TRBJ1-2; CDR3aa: SVPGQGEHGYT
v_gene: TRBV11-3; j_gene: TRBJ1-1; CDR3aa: ASSYTGNTEAF
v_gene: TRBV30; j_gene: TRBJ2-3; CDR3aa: AWNNRAGAPTDTQY
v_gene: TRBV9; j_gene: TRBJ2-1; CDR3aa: ASSTSGGLDEQF
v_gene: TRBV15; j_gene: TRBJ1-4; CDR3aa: ATSRDLYGNEKLF
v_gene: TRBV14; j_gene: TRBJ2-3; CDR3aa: ASSTTVSDTQY
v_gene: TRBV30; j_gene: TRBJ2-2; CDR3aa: AWSGLGLMQNTGELF
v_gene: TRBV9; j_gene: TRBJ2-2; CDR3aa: ASSASGGARNTGELF
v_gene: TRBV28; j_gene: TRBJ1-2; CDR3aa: ASSPRTGNYGYT
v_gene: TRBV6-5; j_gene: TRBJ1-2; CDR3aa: ASSNRATSNYGYT
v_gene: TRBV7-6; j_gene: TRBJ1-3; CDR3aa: ASSSVRDRGQAGNTIY
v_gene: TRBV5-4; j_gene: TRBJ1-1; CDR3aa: ASSQSRAVNTEAF
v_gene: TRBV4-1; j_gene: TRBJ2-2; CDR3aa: ASSGAGTGLAGVSGELF
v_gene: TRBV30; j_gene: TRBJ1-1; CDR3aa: AWSVDREATEAF
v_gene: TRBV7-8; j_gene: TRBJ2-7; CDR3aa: ASSLDRVGEQY
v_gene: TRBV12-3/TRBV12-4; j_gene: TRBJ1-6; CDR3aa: ASTLKGGSALH
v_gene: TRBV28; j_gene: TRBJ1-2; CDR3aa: ASRWAGRNDQGYT
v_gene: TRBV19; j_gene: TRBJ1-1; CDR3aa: ASSPGQGQVTEAF
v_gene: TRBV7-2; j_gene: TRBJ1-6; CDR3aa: ASSRDSYNSPLH
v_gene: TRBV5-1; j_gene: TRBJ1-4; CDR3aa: ATRTGTNEKLF
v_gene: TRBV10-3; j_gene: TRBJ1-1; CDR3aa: AISEQGRSGTEAF
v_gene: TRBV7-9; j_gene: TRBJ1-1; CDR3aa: ASSLGQVHTEAF
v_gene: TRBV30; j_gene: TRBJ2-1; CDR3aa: AWRDLAGGYNEQF
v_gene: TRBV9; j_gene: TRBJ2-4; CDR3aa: ASSVDETGAVGGAKNIQY
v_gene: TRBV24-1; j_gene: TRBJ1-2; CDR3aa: ATSVRPNYGYT
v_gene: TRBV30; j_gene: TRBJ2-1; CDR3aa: AWSLYRGNRSYNEQF
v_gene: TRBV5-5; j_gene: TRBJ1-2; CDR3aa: ASSLGQGEGYT
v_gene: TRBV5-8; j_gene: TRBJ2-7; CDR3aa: ASSLTRGVGSRDEQY
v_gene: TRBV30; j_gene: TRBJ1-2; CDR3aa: AWGGQGIYGYT
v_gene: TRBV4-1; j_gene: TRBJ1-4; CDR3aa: ASSQPTETEKLF
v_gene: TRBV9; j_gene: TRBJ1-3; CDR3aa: ASSPQGNTIY
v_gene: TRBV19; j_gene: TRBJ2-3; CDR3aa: ASSIGGTSVDTQY
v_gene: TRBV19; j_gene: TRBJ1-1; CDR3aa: ASRMGQLNTEAF
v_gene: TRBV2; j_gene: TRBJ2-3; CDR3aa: ASSVLAADTQY
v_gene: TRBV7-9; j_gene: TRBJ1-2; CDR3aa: ASSTGQGALFNYGYT
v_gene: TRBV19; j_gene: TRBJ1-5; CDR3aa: ASSIELQGARNQPQH
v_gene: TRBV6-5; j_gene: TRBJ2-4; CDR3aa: ASSSGSIAKNIQY
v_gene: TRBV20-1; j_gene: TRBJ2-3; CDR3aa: SASSGQVTDTQY
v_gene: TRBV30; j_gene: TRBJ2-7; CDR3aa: AWRTGGSYEQY
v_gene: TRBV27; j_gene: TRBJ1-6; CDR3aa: ASSLRDRGNSPLH
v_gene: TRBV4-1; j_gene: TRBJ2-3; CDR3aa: ASSQDLGQGVIDTQY
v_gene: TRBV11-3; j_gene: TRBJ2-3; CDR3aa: ASSLGPANTDTQY
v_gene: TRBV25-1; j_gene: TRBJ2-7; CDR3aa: ASSESGQAYEQY
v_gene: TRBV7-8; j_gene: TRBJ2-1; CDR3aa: ASSLVTSGGNEQF
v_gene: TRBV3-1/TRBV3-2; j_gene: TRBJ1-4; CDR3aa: ASSQLGTGNEKLF
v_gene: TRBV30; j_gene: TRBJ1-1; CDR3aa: AWSGGAEAF
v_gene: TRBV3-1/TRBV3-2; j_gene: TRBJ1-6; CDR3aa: ASSQSSGRGSSPLH
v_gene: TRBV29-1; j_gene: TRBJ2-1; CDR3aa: SVEPDKSYNEQF
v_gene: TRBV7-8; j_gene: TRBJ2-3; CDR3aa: ASSSPIGTSDTDTQY
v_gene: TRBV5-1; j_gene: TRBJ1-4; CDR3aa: ASRQSSDEWEKLF
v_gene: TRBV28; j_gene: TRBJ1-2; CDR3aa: ASSFPGGDYGYT